This TCR beta chain was sequenced for a study of patients and donors after allogeneic stem cell transplantation. Using its own MiXCR run on the RT-PCR reads, TCRdb lists one record per CDR3 protein. The sample lists almost 90,000 distinct CDR3 sequences, 5% seen once, with around 3% in the top ten. This clonotype was counted many times. The germline CDR1 and CDR2 sequences are DFQATT and SNEGSKA (reference sequence). Trimming stripped 6 bases from V and 4 bases from J, with 10 bases between. The CDR3 has 12 residues. The chain recombines TRBV20-1 with TRBJ1-5; D call uncertain. The sequence derives from a human donor who was either an allogeneic HSCT recipient or a stem cell or donor lymphocyte infusion donor (not recorded which). It is not recorded whose cells these are; they may come from a transplant donor. The sequenced material came from blood, either unsorted or a sorted T cell fraction (not recorded which). The CDR3 is CSAKESNQPQHF. In DNA, the CDR3 is TGCAGTGCAAAAGAGAGTAATCAGCCCCAGCATTTT.